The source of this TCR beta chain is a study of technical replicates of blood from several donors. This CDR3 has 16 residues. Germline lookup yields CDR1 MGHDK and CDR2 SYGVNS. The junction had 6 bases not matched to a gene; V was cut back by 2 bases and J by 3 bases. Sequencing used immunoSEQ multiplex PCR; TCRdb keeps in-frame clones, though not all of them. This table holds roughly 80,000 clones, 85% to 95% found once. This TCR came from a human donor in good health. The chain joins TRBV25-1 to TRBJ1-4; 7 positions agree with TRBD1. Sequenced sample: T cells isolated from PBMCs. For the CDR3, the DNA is TGTGCCAGCAGTGAAACTGACAGGGTAGCTAATGAAAAACTGTTTTTT. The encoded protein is CASSETDRVANEKLFF.